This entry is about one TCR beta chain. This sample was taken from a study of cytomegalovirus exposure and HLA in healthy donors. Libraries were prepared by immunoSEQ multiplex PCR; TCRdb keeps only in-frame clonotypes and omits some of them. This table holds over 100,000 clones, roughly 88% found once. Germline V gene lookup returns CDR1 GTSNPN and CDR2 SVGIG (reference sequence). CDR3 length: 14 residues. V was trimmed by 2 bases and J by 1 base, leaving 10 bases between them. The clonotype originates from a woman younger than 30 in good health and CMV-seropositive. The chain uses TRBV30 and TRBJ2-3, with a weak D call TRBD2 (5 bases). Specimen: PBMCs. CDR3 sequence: CAWSTTTRTDTQYF. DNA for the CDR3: TGTGCCTGGAGTACGACTACACGCACAGATACGCAGTATTTT.